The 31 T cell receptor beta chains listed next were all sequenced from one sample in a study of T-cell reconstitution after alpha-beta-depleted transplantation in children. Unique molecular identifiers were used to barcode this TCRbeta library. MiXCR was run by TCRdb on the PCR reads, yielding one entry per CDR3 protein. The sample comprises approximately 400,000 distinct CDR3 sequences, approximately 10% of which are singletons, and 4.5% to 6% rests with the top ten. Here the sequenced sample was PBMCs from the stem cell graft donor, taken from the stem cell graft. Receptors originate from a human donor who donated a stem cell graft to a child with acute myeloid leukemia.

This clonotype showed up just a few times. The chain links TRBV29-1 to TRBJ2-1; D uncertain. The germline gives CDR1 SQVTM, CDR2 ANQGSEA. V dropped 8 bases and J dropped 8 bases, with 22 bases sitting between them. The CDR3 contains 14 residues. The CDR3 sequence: CSTLQNPGWDEQFF. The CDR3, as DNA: TGCAGCACGCTACAGAATCCTGGTTGGGATGAGCAGTTCTTC.

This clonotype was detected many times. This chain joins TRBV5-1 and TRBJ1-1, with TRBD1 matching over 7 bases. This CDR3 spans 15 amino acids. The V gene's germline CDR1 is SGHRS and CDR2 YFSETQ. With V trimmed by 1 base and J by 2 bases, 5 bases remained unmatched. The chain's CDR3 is CASSLYQGGNTEAFF. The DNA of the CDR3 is TGCGCCAGCAGCTTGTATCAGGGGGGTAACACTGAAGCTTTCTTT.

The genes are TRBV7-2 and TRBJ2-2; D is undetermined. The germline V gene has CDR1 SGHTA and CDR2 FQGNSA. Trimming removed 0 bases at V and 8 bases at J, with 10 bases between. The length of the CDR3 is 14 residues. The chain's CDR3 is CASSLASKSGELFF. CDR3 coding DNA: TGTGCCAGCAGCTTAGCGTCTAAGTCAGGGGAGCTGTTTTTT.

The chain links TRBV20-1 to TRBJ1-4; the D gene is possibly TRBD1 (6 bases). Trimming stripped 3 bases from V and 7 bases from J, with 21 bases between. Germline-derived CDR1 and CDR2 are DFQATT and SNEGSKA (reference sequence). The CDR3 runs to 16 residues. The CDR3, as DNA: TGCAGTGCTAGGCCAACTAACCGGGGGCGAGGTGAAAAACTGTTTTTT. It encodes CSARPTNRGRGEKLFF.

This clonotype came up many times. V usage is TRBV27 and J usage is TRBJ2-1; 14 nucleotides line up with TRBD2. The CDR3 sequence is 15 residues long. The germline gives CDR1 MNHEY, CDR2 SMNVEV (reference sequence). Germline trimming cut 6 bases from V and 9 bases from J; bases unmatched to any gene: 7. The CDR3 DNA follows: TGTGCCAGCAGCAGTAGACTAGCGGGAGGGAGTGAGCAGTTCTTC. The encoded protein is CASSSRLAGGSEQFF.

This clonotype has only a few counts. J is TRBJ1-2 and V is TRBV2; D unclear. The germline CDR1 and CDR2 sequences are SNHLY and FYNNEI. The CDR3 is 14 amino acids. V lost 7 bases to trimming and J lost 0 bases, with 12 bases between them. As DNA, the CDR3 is TGTGCCAGCAAAGCGGGTTCAGCTAACTATGGCTACACCTTC. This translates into CASKAGSANYGYTF. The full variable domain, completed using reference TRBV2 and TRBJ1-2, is EPEVTQTPSHQVTQMGQEVILRCVPISNHLYFYWYRQILGQKVEFLVSFYNNEISEKSEIFDDQFSVERPDGSNFTLKIRSTKLEDSAMYFCASKAGSANYGYTFGSGTRLTVV.

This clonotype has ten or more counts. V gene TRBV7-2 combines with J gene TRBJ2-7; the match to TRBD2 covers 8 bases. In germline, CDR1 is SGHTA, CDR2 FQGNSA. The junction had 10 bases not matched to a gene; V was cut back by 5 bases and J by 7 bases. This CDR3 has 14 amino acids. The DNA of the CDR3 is TGTGCCAGCAGCCCGAGCGGGAGTATTGATGAGCAGTACTTC. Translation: CASSPSGSIDEQYF.

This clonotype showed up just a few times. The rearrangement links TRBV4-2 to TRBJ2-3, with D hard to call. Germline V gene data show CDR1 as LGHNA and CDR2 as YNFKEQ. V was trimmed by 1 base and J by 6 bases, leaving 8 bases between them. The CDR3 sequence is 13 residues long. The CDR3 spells CASSQGMEDTQYF. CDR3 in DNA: TGTGCCAGCAGCCAAGGCATGGAGGATACGCAGTATTTT.

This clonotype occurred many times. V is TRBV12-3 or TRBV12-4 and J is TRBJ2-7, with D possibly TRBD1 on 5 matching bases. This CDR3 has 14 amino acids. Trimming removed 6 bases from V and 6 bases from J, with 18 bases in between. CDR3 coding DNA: TGTGCCAGCAGACGAAACTTAGGGGTCCCCGAGCAGTACTTC. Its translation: CASRRNLGVPEQYF.

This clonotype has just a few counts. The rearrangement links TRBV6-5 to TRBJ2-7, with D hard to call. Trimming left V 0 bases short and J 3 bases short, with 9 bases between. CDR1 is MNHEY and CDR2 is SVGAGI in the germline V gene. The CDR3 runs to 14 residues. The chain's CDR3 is CASSYSSQLYEQYV. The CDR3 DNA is TGTGCCAGCAGTTACTCGAGCCAGCTCTACGAGCAGTACGTC.

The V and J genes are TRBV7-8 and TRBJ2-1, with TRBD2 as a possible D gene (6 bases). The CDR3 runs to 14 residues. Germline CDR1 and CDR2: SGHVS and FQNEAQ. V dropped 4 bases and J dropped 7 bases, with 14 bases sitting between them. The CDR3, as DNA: TGTGCCAGCAGCTGGCAGGGAGGTCCGAATGAGCAGTTCTTC. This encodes CASSWQGGPNEQFF.

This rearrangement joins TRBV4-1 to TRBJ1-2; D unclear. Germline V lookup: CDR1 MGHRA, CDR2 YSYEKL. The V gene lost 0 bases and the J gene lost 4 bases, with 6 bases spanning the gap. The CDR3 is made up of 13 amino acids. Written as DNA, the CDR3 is TGCGCCAGCAGCCAAGACGGTGTCTATGGCTACACCTTC. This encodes CASSQDGVYGYTF.

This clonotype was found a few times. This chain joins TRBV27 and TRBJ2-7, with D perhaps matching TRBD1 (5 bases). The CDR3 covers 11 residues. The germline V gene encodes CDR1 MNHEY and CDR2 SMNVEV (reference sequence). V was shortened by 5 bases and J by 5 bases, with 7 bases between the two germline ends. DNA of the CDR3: TGTGCCAGCAGTGACAGAAACGAGCAGTACTTC. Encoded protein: CASSDRNEQYF.

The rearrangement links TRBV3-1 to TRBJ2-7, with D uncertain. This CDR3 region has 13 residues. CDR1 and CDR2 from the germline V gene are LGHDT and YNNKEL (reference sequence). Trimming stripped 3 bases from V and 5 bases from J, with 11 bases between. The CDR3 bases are TGTGCCAGCAGCCAGGCCTCAGCGAACGAGCAGTACTTC. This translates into CASSQASANEQYF.

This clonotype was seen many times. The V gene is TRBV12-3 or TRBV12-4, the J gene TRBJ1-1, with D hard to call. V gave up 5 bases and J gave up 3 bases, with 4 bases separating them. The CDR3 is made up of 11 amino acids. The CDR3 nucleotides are TGTGCCAGCAGTCCGGACACTGAAGCTTTCTTT. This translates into CASSPDTEAFF.

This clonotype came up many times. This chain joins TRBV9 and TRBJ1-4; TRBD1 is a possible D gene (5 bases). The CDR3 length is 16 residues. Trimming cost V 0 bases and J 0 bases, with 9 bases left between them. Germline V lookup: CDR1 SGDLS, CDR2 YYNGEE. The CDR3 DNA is TGTGCCAGCAGCGTAGGACAGCCTGCAACTAATGAAAAACTGTTTTTT. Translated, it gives CASSVGQPATNEKLFF.

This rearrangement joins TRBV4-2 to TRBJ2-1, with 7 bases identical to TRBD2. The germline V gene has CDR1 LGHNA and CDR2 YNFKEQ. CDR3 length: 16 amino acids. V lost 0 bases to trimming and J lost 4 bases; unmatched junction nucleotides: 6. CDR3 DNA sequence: TGTGCCAGCAGCCAAGATGGGTTAGCGGGTTACAATGAGCAGTTCTTC. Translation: CASSQDGLAGYNEQFF.

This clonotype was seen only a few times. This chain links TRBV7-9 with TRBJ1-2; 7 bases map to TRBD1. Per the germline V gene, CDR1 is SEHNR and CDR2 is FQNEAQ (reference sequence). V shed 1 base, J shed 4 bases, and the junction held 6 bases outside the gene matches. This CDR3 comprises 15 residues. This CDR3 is CASSLVQGGSYGYTF. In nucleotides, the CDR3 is TGTGCCAGCAGCTTAGTTCAAGGGGGCAGCTATGGCTACACCTTC.

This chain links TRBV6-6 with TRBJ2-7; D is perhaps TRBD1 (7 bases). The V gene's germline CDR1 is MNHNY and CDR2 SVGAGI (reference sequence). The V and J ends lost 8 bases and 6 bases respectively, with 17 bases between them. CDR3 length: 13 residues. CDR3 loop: CASSRQGGREQYV. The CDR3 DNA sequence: TGTGCCAGCTCGAGACAGGGAGGTCGCGAGCAGTACGTC.

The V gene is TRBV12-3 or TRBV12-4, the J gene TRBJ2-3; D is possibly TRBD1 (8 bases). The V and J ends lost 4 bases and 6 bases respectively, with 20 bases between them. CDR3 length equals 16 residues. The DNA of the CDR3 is TGTGCCAGCAGTTCCCCCGGACAGGGACTATTGGATACGCAGTATTTT. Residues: CASSSPGQGLLDTQYF.

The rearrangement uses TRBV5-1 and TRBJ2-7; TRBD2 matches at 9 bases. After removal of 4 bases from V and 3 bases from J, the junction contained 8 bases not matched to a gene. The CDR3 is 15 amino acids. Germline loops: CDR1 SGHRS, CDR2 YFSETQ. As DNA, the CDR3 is TGCGCCAGCAGCCCTGGTGGGACTAGCAACTACGAGCAGTACTTC. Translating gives CASSPGGTSNYEQYF.

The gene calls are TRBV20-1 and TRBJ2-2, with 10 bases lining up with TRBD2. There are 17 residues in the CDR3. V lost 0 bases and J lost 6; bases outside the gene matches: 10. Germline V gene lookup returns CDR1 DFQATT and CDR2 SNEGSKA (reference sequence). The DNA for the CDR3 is TGCAGTGCTAGAGATCAAGGAGCGGGAGGGAAAGCCGGGGAGCTGTTTTTT. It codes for CSARDQGAGGKAGELFF.

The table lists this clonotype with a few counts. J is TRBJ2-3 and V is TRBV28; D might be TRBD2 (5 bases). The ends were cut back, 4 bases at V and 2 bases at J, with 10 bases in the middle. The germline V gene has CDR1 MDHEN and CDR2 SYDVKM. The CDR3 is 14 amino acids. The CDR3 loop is CASSSLRDTDTQYF. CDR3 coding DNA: TGTGCCAGCAGTTCCCTACGGGACACAGATACGCAGTATTTT.

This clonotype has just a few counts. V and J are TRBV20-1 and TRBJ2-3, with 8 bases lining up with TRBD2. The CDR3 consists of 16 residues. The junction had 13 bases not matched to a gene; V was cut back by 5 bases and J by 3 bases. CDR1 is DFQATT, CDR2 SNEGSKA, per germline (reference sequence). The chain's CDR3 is CSALSPREGRTDTQYF. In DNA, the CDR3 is TGCAGTGCTCTCTCGCCACGGGAGGGCCGGACAGATACGCAGTATTTT.

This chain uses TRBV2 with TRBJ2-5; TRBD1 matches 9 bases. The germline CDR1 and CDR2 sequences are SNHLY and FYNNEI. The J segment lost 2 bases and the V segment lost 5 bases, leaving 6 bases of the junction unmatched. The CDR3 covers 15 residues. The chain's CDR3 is CASSLRTGEQETQYF. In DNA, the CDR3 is TGTGCCAGCAGTCTTCGGACAGGGGAACAAGAGACCCAGTACTTC.

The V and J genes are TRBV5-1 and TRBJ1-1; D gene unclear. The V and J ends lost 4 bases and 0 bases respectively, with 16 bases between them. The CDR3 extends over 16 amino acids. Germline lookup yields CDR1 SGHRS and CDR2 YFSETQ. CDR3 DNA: TGCGCCAGCAGCCCCCGAGTGGGCATTATGAACACTGAAGCTTTCTTT. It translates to CASSPRVGIMNTEAFF. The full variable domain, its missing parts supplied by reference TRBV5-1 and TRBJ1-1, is KAGVTQTPRYLIKTRGQQVTLSCSPISGHRSVSWYQQTPGQGLQFLFEYFSETQRNKGNFPGRFSGRQFSNSRSEMNVSTLELGDSALYLCASSPRVGIMNTEAFFGQGTRLTVV.

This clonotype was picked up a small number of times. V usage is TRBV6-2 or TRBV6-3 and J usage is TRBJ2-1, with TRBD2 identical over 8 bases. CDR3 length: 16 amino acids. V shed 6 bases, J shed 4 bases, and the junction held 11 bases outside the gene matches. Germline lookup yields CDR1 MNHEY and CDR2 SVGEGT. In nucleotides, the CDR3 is TGTGCCAGCAGACGGACAAGCGGGGGATTATACAATGAGCAGTTCTTC. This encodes CASRRTSGGLYNEQFF.

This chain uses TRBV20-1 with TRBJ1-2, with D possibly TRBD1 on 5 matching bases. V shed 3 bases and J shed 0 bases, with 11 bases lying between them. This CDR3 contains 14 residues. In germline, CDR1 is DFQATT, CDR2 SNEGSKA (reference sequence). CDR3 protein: CSASGDHSNYGYTF. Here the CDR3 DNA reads TGCAGTGCTAGCGGGGACCACTCTAACTATGGCTACACCTTC.

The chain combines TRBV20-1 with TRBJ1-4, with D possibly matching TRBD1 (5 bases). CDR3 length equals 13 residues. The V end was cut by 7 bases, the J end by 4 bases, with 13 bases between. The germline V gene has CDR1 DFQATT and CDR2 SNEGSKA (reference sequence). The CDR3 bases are TGCAGTGTTGACGGGACGGGTAATGAAAAACTGTTTTTT. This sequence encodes CSVDGTGNEKLFF.

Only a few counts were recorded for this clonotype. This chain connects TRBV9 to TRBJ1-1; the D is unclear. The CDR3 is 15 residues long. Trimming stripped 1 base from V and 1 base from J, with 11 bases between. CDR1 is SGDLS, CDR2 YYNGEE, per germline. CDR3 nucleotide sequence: TGTGCCAGCAGCGTATTTGAGGGTCGGAACACTGAAGCTTTCTTT. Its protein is CASSVFEGRNTEAFF.

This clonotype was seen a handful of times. The CDR3 here is CASSLVGTAYNEQFF. The CDR3 DNA reads as TGTGCCAGCAGCTTAGTAGGGACAGCCTACAATGAGCAGTTCTTC. V gene TRBV7-2 combines with J gene TRBJ2-1; 7 bases agree with TRBD1. The germline V gene has CDR1 SGHTA and CDR2 FQGNSA. This CDR3 is 15 amino acids long. J gave up 2 bases and V 1 base, and 2 bases lay outside the gene matches.